A single sample is the source of the 24 T cell receptor beta chains below, sequenced in a study of blood T cell repertoires in COVID-19. Using immunoSEQ multiplex PCR, the repertoire was profiled, and TCRdb retains in-frame clones only, with some absent. Of 80,000 to 130,000 clones listed, around nine tenths are singletons. Sequencing input: peripheral blood. Receptor source: a man in his 70s with acute or convalescent COVID-19.

This sequence joins TRBV6-1 and TRBJ2-1; TRBD2 matches at 9 bases. This CDR3 has 15 residues. Germline assignment: CDR1 MNHNS and CDR2 SASEGT. V lost 10 bases, J lost 6 bases, and 13 bases stayed unmatched. In DNA, the CDR3 is TGTGCCACCGATGGGGGGCTAGCGGGGAGCAATGAGCAGTTCTTC. Protein: CATDGGLAGSNEQFF.

The chain is built from TRBV9 and TRBJ2-7, with 7 nucleotides matching TRBD1. Germline loops: CDR1 SGDLS, CDR2 YYNGEE. With V trimmed by 0 bases and J by 4 bases, 4 bases remained unmatched. This CDR3 comprises 14 residues. The CDR3 region has the DNA TGTGCCAGCAGCGTAGAGGGGGCCCCATACGAGCAGTACTTC. Amino acids: CASSVEGAPYEQYF.

The V call is TRBV6-2 or TRBV6-3, the J call TRBJ1-1; D is perhaps TRBD1 (5 bases). V gave up 5 bases and J gave up 0 bases, with 13 bases separating them. The CDR3 extends over 15 amino acids. From germline, CDR1 is MNHEY and CDR2 SVGEGT. In DNA, the CDR3 is TGTGCCAGCAGTCCCCTCTGGACATTGAACACTGAAGCTTTCTTT. Translating it yields CASSPLWTLNTEAFF.

V is TRBV7-9 and J is TRBJ2-5, with 10 bases matching TRBD1. Germline lookup yields CDR1 SEHNR and CDR2 FQNEAQ (reference sequence). The V gene end was trimmed by 5 bases and the J gene end by 4 bases; junction bases not matched to a gene: 10. The CDR3 has 16 amino acids. The CDR3 DNA reads TGTGCCAGCAGCCAGGACAGGGGGAGTATCAGAGAGACCCAGTACTTC. Translation gives CASSQDRGSIRETQYF.

V usage is TRBV19 and J usage is TRBJ1-1; 8 bases fit TRBD1. CDR1 is LNHDA and CDR2 is SQIVND in the germline V gene (reference sequence). The CDR3 has 14 amino acids. The trim removed 7 bases at V and 2 bases at J, leaving 6 bases unmatched. CDR3 amino acids: CASTLDRGNTEAFF. The CDR3 DNA sequence: TGTGCCAGTACTCTCGACAGGGGAAACACTGAAGCTTTCTTT.

The gene calls are TRBV6-5 and TRBJ1-1; no definite D call. V was pared by 4 bases and J by 5 bases, with 14 bases between. This CDR3 spans 14 amino acids. Per the germline V gene, CDR1 is MNHEY and CDR2 is SVGAGI. CDR3 sequence: CASSSRRGRTEAFF. CDR3 bases: TGTGCCAGCAGTTCCCGAAGAGGGCGGACTGAAGCTTTCTTT.

The table lists this clone with a count of one. V usage is TRBV24-1 and J usage is TRBJ2-1, with 8 nucleotides matching TRBD2. The CDR3 spans 16 residues. Germline V gene sequence: CDR1 KGHDR, CDR2 SFDVKD. Germline trimming cut 3 bases from V and 0 bases from J; bases unmatched to any gene: 3. In nucleotides, the CDR3 is TGTGCCACCAGTGATACCGGGACTAGCTCCTACAATGAGCAGTTCTTC. Its translation is CATSDTGTSSYNEQFF.

This chain uses TRBV12-5 with TRBJ1-5; the match to TRBD1 covers 7 bases. V was clipped by 7 bases and J by 6 bases; unmatched bases: 6. Germline values: CDR1 LGHNT, CDR2 FRNRAP. The CDR3 has 13 amino acids. This CDR3 is CASVSGGSQPQHF. DNA of the CDR3: TGTGCTAGTGTGTCAGGGGGTAGTCAGCCCCAGCATTTT.

J is TRBJ2-3 and V is TRBV28, with 7 nucleotides matching TRBD2. Per the germline V gene, CDR1 is MDHEN and CDR2 is SYDVKM. The CDR3 extends over 14 amino acids. V lost 7 bases, J lost 7 bases, and 11 bases stayed unmatched. CDR3 DNA: TGTGCCAGCACTGGCCTAGCGGAGGCCTATACGCAGTATTTT. Residues: CASTGLAEAYTQYF.

This clone came up a few times. The rearrangement joins TRBV6-5 to TRBJ2-4; D is perhaps TRBD2 (7 bases). Germline-derived CDR1 and CDR2 are MNHEY and SVGAGI. Trimming pared 0 bases from V and 6 bases from J, leaving 9 bases between. CDR3 size: 14 residues. The CDR3 region is CASSYSRGGNIQYF. DNA of the CDR3: TGTGCCAGCAGTTACTCAAGGGGGGGAAACATTCAGTACTTC.

V and J are TRBV6-5 and TRBJ2-7; TRBD2 matches at 11 bases. The CDR3 contains 16 residues. Germline CDR1 MNHEY, CDR2 SVGAGI. V dropped 0 bases and J dropped 3; count of bases not matched to a gene: 4. Written as DNA, the CDR3 is TGTGCCAGCAGTTACTCCGGGACTAGCGGAGACTACGAGCAGTACTTC. It translates to CASSYSGTSGDYEQYF.

The chain joins TRBV2 to TRBJ2-1, with a possible D match to TRBD2 (6 bases). Germline CDR1 SNHLY, CDR2 FYNNEI. The CDR3 spans 14 residues. Trimming stripped 4 bases from V and 6 bases from J, with 13 bases between. The CDR3 DNA is TGTGCCAGCAGTGTCGGCAGGGACTTCAATGAGCAGTTCTTC. This encodes CASSVGRDFNEQFF.

This chain connects TRBV5-6 to TRBJ2-3; 12 bases are a match to TRBD2. CDR3 length: 16 residues. The J segment lost 2 bases and the V segment lost 0 bases, leaving 1 base of the junction unmatched. CDR1 SGHDT and CDR2 YYEEEE come from the germline V gene. The CDR3, as DNA: TGTGCCAGCAGCTTGGGACTAGCGGGAGACACAGATACGCAGTATTTT. Encoded protein: CASSLGLAGDTDTQYF.

This clone has a handful of counts. The V gene is TRBV7-2, the J gene TRBJ1-6; D not certain. This CDR3 spans 15 amino acids. From germline, CDR1 is SGHTA and CDR2 FQGNSA. V was clipped by 11 bases and J by 1 base, with 15 bases between them. CDR3 in DNA: TGTGCCGAGTCTAGCCCGGGGTCCTATAATTCACCCCTCCACTTT. The encoded protein is CAESSPGSYNSPLHF.

The V and J genes are TRBV6-5 and TRBJ1-2, with D maybe TRBD1 (6 bases). Looked up from germline, CDR1 is MNHEY and CDR2 is SVGAGI. This CDR3 spans 14 amino acids. V was pared by 8 bases and J by 3 bases, with 16 bases between. CDR3 loop: CASDLGGGDYGYTF. DNA for the CDR3: TGTGCCAGCGACCTAGGGGGGGGCGACTATGGCTACACCTTC.

The chain joins TRBV11-3 to TRBJ2-1; 7 bases are shared with TRBD2. Unmatched junction bases numbered 6, after V lost 6 bases and J lost 4 bases. Germline values: CDR1 SGHNT, CDR2 YENEEA. CDR3 length equals 14 residues. The CDR3 DNA reads TGTGCCAGCAGTCAGTCGGGGGGATACAATGAGCAGTTCTTC. Translation gives CASSQSGGYNEQFF. Full variable domain (remainder filled in from reference TRBV11-3 and TRBJ2-1): EAGVVQSPRYKIIEKKQPVAFWCNPISGHNTLYWYLQNLGQGPELLIRYENEEAVDDSQLPKDRFSAERLKGVDSTLKIQPAELGDSAVYLCASSQSGGYNEQFFGPGTRLTVL.

The chain combines TRBV2 with TRBJ1-6; no firm D call. The V and J ends lost 1 base and 12 bases respectively, with 16 bases between them. The CDR3 covers 15 residues. Germline V lookup: CDR1 SNHLY, CDR2 FYNNEI. CDR3 sequence reads: CASSEGILLPGPLHF. CDR3 coding DNA: TGTGCCAGCAGTGAAGGAATCCTCCTACCCGGACCCCTCCACTTT.

J is TRBJ1-1 and V is TRBV6-5, with 7 bases matching TRBD1. The CDR3 consists of 16 residues. Germline values: CDR1 MNHEY, CDR2 SVGAGI. Unmatched junction bases numbered 8, after V lost 4 bases and J lost 0 bases. CDR3 residues: CASSSTSGTVNTEAFF. The CDR3 bases are TGTGCCAGCAGTTCGACTTCCGGGACAGTGAACACTGAAGCTTTCTTT.

The chain joins TRBV28 to TRBJ1-6; 7 nucleotides align to TRBD1. V lost 6 bases, J lost 10 bases, and 9 bases stayed unmatched. This CDR3 has 14 amino acids. Germline loops: CDR1 MDHEN, CDR2 SYDVKM. CDR3 nucleotide sequence: TGTGCCAGCAGGAAAGGGGGCCAAGCCTCACCCCTCCACTTT. The encoded protein is CASRKGGQASPLHF.

The J gene is TRBJ1-6, the V gene TRBV6-5; D possibly corresponds to TRBD1 (5 bases). V gave up 9 bases and J gave up 9 bases, with 9 bases separating them. In germline, CDR1 is MNHEY, CDR2 SVGAGI. There are 11 residues in the CDR3. The CDR3 spells CASWRGSPLHF. CDR3 DNA sequence: TGTGCCAGTTGGAGGGGTTCACCCCTCCACTTT.

This sequence joins TRBV7-3 and TRBJ2-6; D is perhaps TRBD1 (6 bases). The CDR3 sequence is 16 residues long. V was shortened by 5 bases and J by 0 bases, with 11 bases between the two germline ends. The V gene's germline CDR1 is SGHTA and CDR2 FQGTGA. In nucleotides, the CDR3 is TGTGCCAGCAGCGAGGGACACTTCTCTGGGGCCAACGTCCTGACTTTC. Translating gives CASSEGHFSGANVLTF.

This chain links TRBV7-9 with TRBJ2-1, with TRBD2 identical over 11 bases. Unmatched junction bases numbered 2, after V lost 2 bases and J lost 8 bases. The CDR3 covers 14 residues. Germline CDR1 reads SEHNR; CDR2 reads FQNEAQ (reference sequence). The DNA for the CDR3 is TGTGCCAGCAGCTTAACTAGCGGGGGCCATGAGCAGTTCTTC. Translation: CASSLTSGGHEQFF. Using reference TRBV7-9 and TRBJ2-1 for the parts outside the CDR3, the full variable domain is DTGVSQNPRHKITKRGQNVTFRCDPISEHNRLYWYRQTLGQGPEFLTYFQNEAQLEKSRLLSDRFSAERPKGSFSTLEIQRTEQGDSAMYLCASSLTSGGHEQFFGPGTRLTVL.

The chain is built from TRBV25-1 and TRBJ2-3, with a tentative D call TRBD2 (5 bases). Trimming took 4 bases from V and 5 from J, leaving 10 bases between them. CDR1 and CDR2 (germline): MGHDK, SYGVNS. The CDR3 runs to 13 residues. The CDR3 nucleotides are TGTGCCAGCAGTGGGATGGGGAGAGATACGCAGTATTTT. This codes for CASSGMGRDTQYF.

This rearrangement joins TRBV16 to TRBJ1-4, with TRBD1 identical over 9 bases. Trimming removed 3 bases from V and 8 bases from J; junction bases left unmatched: 13. Germline CDR1 reads KGHSY; CDR2 reads FQNENV. The length of the CDR3 is 17 residues. Here the CDR3 DNA reads TGTGCCAGCAGCCAGGGGACAGGGAAAGAAGGTTACGAAAAACTGTTTTTT. Residues: CASSQGTGKEGYEKLFF.